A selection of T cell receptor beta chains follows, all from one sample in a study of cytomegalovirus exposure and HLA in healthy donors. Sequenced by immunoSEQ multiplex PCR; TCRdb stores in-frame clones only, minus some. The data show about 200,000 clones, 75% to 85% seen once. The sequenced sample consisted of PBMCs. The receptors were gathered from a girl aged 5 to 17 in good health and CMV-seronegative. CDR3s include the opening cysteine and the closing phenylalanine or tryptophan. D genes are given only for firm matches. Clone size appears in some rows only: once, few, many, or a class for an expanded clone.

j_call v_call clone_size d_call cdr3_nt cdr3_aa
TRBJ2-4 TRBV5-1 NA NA TGCGCCAGCAGCTTGGACGGAGCTTACATTCAGTACTTC CASSLDGAYIQYF
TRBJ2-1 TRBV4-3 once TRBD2 TGCGCCAGCAGCTCGAACTGGGTCTCTAGCGGACTCAATGAGCAGTTCTTC CASSSNWVSSGLNEQFF
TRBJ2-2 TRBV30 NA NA TGTGCCTGGAGTGTGTACAGGGAGAGAGGAGGGGAGCTGTTTTTT CAWSVYRERGGELFF
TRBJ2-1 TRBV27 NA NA TGTGCCAGCAGTTTTAAAACGGGAAGATACAATGAGCAGTTCTTC CASSFKTGRYNEQFF
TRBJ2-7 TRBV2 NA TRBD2 TGTGCCAGCACCCGGCCAGTGGGCGGGGGATTTAACTCCTACGAGCAGTACTTC CASTRPVGGGFNSYEQYF
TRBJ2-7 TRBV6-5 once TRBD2 TGTGCCAGCAGCCCTCTAGCGGGGGGCTACGAGCAGTACTTC CASSPLAGGYEQYF
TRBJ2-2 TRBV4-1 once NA TGCGCCAGCAGCCAAGATATCGGGGAGCTGTTTTTT CASSQDIGELFF
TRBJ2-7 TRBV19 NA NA TGTGCCAGTACCCCTACAGGGAGCTCCTACGAGCAGTACTTC CASTPTGSSYEQYF
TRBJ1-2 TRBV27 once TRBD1 TGTGCCAGCAGTCCCTCTTTGGGACAGGGCAGGCGTGGCTACACCTTC CASSPSLGQGRRGYTF
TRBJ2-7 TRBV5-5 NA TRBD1 TGTGCCAGCACGAAATCACAGGGGGACATTTACGAGCAGTACTTC CASTKSQGDIYEQYF
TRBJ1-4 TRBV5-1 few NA TGCGCCAGCAGCCCAACCTGGGCAGGGAGGGAAAAACTGTTTTTT CASSPTWAGREKLFF
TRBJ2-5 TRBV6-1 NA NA TGTGCCAGCAGTGGGTGGACAGGGAGGGTGGAGACCCAGTACTTC CASSGWTGRVETQYF
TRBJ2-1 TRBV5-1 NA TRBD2 TGCGCCAGCAGCCCCCCGGGACTAGCCTACAATGAGCAGTTCTTC CASSPPGLAYNEQFF
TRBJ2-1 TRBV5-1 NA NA TGCGCCAGCAGCCCCACTAGTGGCTCCTACAATGAGCAGTTCTTC CASSPTSGSYNEQFF
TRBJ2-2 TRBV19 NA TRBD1 TGTGCCAGTAGTACGGGACAGGGAGCCACGAACACCGGGGAGCTGTTTTTT CASSTGQGATNTGELFF
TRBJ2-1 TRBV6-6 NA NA TGTGCCAGCAGTTACGGGTCGGACAGCTATGAGCAGTTCTTC CASSYGSDSYEQFF
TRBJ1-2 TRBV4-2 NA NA TGTGCCAGCAGCCAAGGGAGGGAGTCGGGCTATGGCTACACCTTC CASSQGRESGYGYTF
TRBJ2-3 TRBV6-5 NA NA TGTGCCAGCAGTTATGAGGATAGCACAGATACGCAGTATTTT CASSYEDSTDTQYF
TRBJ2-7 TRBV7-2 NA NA TGTGCCAGCACCAATAGAGGGCAAAACTCCTACGAGCAGTACTTC CASTNRGQNSYEQYF
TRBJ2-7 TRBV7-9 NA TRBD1 TGTGCCAGCAGCTTATCCGGCCAGGGGGACGAGCAGTACTTC CASSLSGQGDEQYF
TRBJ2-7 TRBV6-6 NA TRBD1 TGTGCCAGCACGGGACAGGGGCGTGGCGAGCAGTACTTC CASTGQGRGEQYF
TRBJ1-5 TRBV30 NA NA TGTGCCTGGAGTGTTCGTCAGGGGCAGCCCCAGCATTTT CAWSVRQGQPQHF
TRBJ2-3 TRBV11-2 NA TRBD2 TGTGCCAGCAGCTTAGATCTAGCGGGGGGCAGTCATACGCAGTATTTT CASSLDLAGGSHTQYF
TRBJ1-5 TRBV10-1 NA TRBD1 TGCGCCGCCCGGACAGGGTTAGCTCAGCCCCAGCATTTT CAARTGLAQPQHF
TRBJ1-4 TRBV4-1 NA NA TGCGCCAGCAGCCAAGATGTACAGAATAATGAAAAACTGTTTTTT CASSQDVQNNEKLFF
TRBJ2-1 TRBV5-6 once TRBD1 TGTGCCAGCAGCTTGTACCAAAACACCAGGGGGTTCCCCCTTTGGTGGTTCTTC CASSLYQNTRGFPLWWFF
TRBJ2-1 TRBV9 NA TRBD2 TGTGCCAGCAGCGTAGGCGGGGGGAAGTACAATGAGCAGTTCTTC CASSVGGGKYNEQFF
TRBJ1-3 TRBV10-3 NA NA TGTGCCATCAGTGAGGGAGCGCTGGCAGGAAACACCATATATTTT CAISEGALAGNTIYF
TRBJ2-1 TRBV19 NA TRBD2 TGTGCCAGTAGTTCGCTAAGTAGCGGGGGGGATGAGCAGTTCTTC CASSSLSSGGDEQFF
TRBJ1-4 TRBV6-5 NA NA TGTGCCAGCAGTGTTCGGACAGTTAATGAAAAACTGTTTTTT CASSVRTVNEKLFF
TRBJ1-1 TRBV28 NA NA TGTGCCAGCAGTTTATCTCAGCGGAGGGGAAACACTGAAGCTTTCTTT CASSLSQRRGNTEAFF
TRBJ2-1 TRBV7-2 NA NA TGTGCCAGCAGCTTAGCGCGGTTAAATGAGCAGTTCTTC CASSLARLNEQFF
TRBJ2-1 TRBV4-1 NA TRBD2 TGCGCCAGCAGCCAAGATCGGGATAGCGGGGTAAACTCCTACAATGAGCAGTTCTTC CASSQDRDSGVNSYNEQFF
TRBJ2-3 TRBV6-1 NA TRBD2 TGTGCCAGCAGCGCTAGCGGGAGACACACAGATACGCAGTATTTT CASSASGRHTDTQYF
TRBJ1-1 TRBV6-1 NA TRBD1 TGTGCCAGCTTTTATGGGACAGAGGCTTTCTTT CASFYGTEAFF
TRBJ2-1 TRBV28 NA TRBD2 TGTGCCAGCAGCTCATTTAGCGGGGGGGCTTACAATGAGCAGTTCTTC CASSSFSGGAYNEQFF
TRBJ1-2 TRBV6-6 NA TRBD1 TGTGCCAGCAGTGGGACAGCACAAGCCTATGGCTACACCTTC CASSGTAQAYGYTF
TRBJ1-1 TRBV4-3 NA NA TGCGCCAGCAGCTTTGGGAGGACATCCAACACTGAAGCTTTCTTT CASSFGRTSNTEAFF
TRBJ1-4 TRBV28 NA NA TGTGCCAGCAGTCTAGACGACGAAAAACTGTTTTTT CASSLDDEKLFF
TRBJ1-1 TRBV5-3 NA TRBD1 TGTGCCAGAAGCTATGGGACAGGGCTTATGAGCACTGAAGCTTTCTTT CARSYGTGLMSTEAFF
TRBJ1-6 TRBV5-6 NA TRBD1 TGTGCCAGCAGCTTAGGACAGGGCGATACACCCCTCCACTTT CASSLGQGDTPLHF